The present TCR beta chain was sequenced within a study of cytomegalovirus exposure and HLA in healthy donors. 60 Vbeta and 13 Jbeta primers were used in PCR. Clones were read by immunoSEQ multiplex PCR, and TCRdb kept only the in-frame ones, dropping some. The table lists under 200,000 clones, around three quarters of them singletons. The sequence derives from a man in his fifties or sixties in good health and CMV-seropositive. Sequencing input: PBMCs.

Here the CDR3 DNA reads TGCGCCGGTGGCGGGGGCCGAAGCACAGATACGCAGTATTTT. Translation: CAGGGGRSTDTQYF. The chain combines TRBV4-1 with TRBJ2-3, with D maybe TRBD2 (7 bases). Germline V lookup: CDR1 MGHRA, CDR2 YSYEKL. The CDR3 is 14 amino acids. Trimming stripped 11 bases from V and 0 bases from J, with 15 bases between.